Included here is one TCR beta chain sequence, with context. The antigen is not known. The data are from a study of Tregs in tolerant kidney transplant recipients. Whole-study findings and limits: Antigen-driven expansion was suggested because donor-specific Tregs expanded more than all Tregs in tolerant patients.

This CDR3 region has 15 residues. Germline CDR1 KGHSH, CDR2 LQKENI. Trimming took 0 bases from V and 7 from J; bases not matched to a gene: 4. Measured with immunoSEQ multiplex PCR; TCRdb has only the in-frame clones, and not every one. This sample has roughly 69,000 clones; roughly 91% occur once, and the top ten carry around 0.38%. V usage is TRBV18 and J usage is TRBJ2-1; the match to TRBD1 covers 9 bases. Sample: CD4+ T cells from blood, taken before the transplant. The TCR sequence derives from a human donor who received a combined kidney and bone marrow transplant. The CDR3, as DNA: TGTGCCAGCTCACCACCTCAGGACAGGGGAAATGAGCAGTTCTTC. Its translation is CASSPPQDRGNEQFF.